The TCR beta chain described here comes from a study of T cells in Graves' hyperthyroidism and ophthalmopathy. The CDR3 has 14 residues. Germline trimming cut 8 bases from V and 5 bases from J; bases unmatched to any gene: 7. The V gene's germline CDR1 is DFQATT and CDR2 SNEGSKA (reference sequence). From RNA transcripts, TCR beta CDR3 regions were amplified. RT-PCR in the first round (using the HTBI primer set) targeted the TCR CDR3. Each CDR3 protein gets one entry after TCRdb re-called the multiplex PCR reads with MiXCR. The table lists 250,000 to 300,000 distinct CDR3 sequences, roughly 19% of them singletons, with approximately 35% in the top ten.

The receptor's source is a man over 45 with Graves' ophthalmopathy. The sample was blood. The V gene is TRBV20-1, the J gene TRBJ2-1; 12 bases line up with TRBD2. The CDR3 region has the DNA TGCAGTTTCCCACGGACTAGCGGGAACAATGAGCAGTTCTTC. This encodes CSFPRTSGNNEQFF.